The entry below gives a single T cell receptor beta chain sequence along with its context. Its antigen is not known. This record belongs to a study of OX40 agonist ivuxolimab in advanced cancers. Study results and limitations: CD4+ and CD8+ blood T cells expanded clonally by week 6 at 0.1 to 3.0 mg/kg. Researchers did not determine the expanded peripheral T cells' antigen specificity.

Profiled with immunoSEQ multiplex PCR; TCRdb holds only in-frame clones, not every one. Among about 82,000 clones listed, roughly 90% were seen once. This CDR3 has 15 amino acids. V gave up 2 bases and J gave up 7 bases; unmatched junction bases: 10. Germline CDR1 reads KGHSH; CDR2 reads LQKENI. V usage is TRBV18 and J usage is TRBJ1-2, with 7 bases that match TRBD1. This clonotype was obtained from an adult with an advanced solid tumor such as melanoma, head and neck, liver or kidney cancer. The sequencing here drew on CD4+ or CD8+ T cells sorted from blood, taken in a trial of the OX40 agonist ivuxolimab. The CDR3 bases are TGTGCCAGCTCACCATCAACAGGGGAATCCGGTGGCTACACCTTC. Its translation: CASSPSTGESGGYTF.